This T cell receptor beta chain was recorded in a study of blood T cell repertoires in COVID-19. TCRdb keeps only in-frame clones here, not all; method: immunoSEQ multiplex PCR. The table has 100,000 to 150,000 clones, around 88% seen once. The ends lost 1 base at V and 0 bases at J; junction bases unmatched: 6. The germline V gene encodes CDR1 LNHDA and CDR2 SQIVND (reference sequence). CDR3 length equals 17 residues. The chain carries TRBV19 and TRBJ2-1; 7 nucleotides align to TRBD1. The sample taken for sequencing was peripheral blood. This clonotype was sampled from a man between 50 and 59 years old with active or convalescent COVID-19. CDR3 DNA sequence: TGTGCCAGTAGTATAGTCCCCAGGGACAGCTCCTACAATGAGCAGTTCTTC. Translated, it gives CASSIVPRDSSYNEQFF.